This T cell receptor (beta chain) was observed in a study of CD8 T cells in Susac syndrome. The study sequenced TCR beta in blood CD8+ and CD4+ T cells. Negative isolation yielded CD4+ and CD8+ T cells, and FACS enriched TEMRA cells. In the case of this clonotype: Its antigen remains unknown.

Random hexamers served to reverse transcribe about 0.5 to 1 ug RNA. One entry per CDR3 protein results from TCRdb running MiXCR on the immunoSEQ multiplex PCR reads. The table has approximately 77,000 distinct CDR3 sequences, about 92% seen once; the top ten hold around 0.52%. Study-level results: Acknowledgment was made by the study that its TCR sequencing and HLA analysis involved a relatively small number of individuals. None of the CD4+ T cell repertoires in Susac syndrome showed clonal expansion.

This sequence was found in a human donor with Susac syndrome. Material: CD4+ T cells from PBMCs.

Here the CDR3 DNA reads TGTGCCAGCAGCTTGGGGGACAGGGGGGAGCTGTTTTTT. Protein product: CASSLGDRGELFF. J is TRBJ2-2 and V is TRBV7-6; TRBD1 agrees at 8 bases. Looked up from germline, CDR1 is SGHVS and CDR2 is FNYEAQ. The CDR3 consists of 13 residues. Germline trimming cut 3 bases from V and 8 bases from J; bases unmatched to any gene: 2.